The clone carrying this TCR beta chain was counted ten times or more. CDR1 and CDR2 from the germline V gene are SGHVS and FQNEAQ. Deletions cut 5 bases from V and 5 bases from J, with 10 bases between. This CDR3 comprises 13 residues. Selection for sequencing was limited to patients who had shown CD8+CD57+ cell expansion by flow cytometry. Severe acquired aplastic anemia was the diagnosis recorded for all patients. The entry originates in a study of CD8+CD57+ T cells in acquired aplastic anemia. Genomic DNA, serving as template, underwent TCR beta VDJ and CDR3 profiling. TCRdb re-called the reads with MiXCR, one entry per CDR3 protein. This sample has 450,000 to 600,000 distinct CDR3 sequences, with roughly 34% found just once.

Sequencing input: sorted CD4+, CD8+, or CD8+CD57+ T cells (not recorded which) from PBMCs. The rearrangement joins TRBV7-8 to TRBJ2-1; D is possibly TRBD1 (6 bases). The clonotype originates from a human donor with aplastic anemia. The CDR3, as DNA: TGTGCCAGCAGCGCTAACAGGGACAATGAGCAGTTCTTC. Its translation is CASSANRDNEQFF.